Below, 30 T cell receptor beta chains from the same sample are listed, as sequenced in a study of T cell clonality in common variable immunodeficiency. Study observations and caveats: Common variable immunodeficiency TCR beta sequences reportedly had fewer deletions and N-nucleotide insertions.

No cognate antigen is known for these TCRs. Clones were sequenced by immunoSEQ multiplex PCR, and TCRdb holds only the in-frame ones, with some missing. This sample has about 19,000 clones, each found more than once. The material sequenced was peripheral blood mononuclear cells. These receptors all stem from a human donor with common variable immunodeficiency.

This clone was counted at least ten times. The missing CDR3 end, 3 residues past where the read stops, is filled in from the germline J gene. The chain combines TRBV7-3 with TRBJ2-1; 12 positions agree with TRBD2. Germline-derived CDR1 and CDR2 are SGHTA and FQGTGA. The J segment lost 3 bases and the V segment lost 3 bases, leaving 0 bases of the junction unmatched. The CDR3 spans 15 residues. The sequenced part of the CDR3 DNA is TGTGCCAGCAGCTTGGGACTAGCGGGCTACAATGAG. Protein sequence: CASSLGLAGYNE. The complete CDR3 sequence is CASSLGLAGYNEQFF.

As for this clone: The sequence runs out 3 residues before the end of the CDR3; the remainder is reconstructed from the germline J gene. The chain combines TRBV19 with TRBJ2-1, with 7 bases identical to TRBD2. The CDR3 is 14 amino acids. V dropped 6 bases and J dropped 7; count of bases not matched to a gene: 9. The germline V gene has CDR1 LNHDA and CDR2 SQIVND (reference sequence). The CDR3: CASRPGRAGNEQFF. The DNA read from the CDR3 is TGTGCCAGTAGACCGGGACGAGCGGGGAATGAG. The entire variable domain, with the rest obtained from reference TRBV19 and TRBJ2-1, is as follows: DGGITQSPKYLFRKEGQNVTLSCEQNLNHDAMYWYRQDPGQGLRLIYYSQIVNDFQKGDIAEGYSVSREKKESFPLTVTSAQKNPTAFYLCASRPGRAGNEQFFGPGTRLTVL.

Of note for this clone: The CDR3 end is not reached by the read, which stops 3 residues before it; the germline J gene fills it in. The chain combines TRBV30 with TRBJ1-1; 9 positions agree with TRBD1. This CDR3 region has 11 residues. The V gene end was trimmed by 7 bases and the J gene end by 6 bases; junction bases not matched to a gene: 3. Germline CDR1 is GTSNPN and CDR2 is SVGIG (reference sequence). The part of the CDR3 DNA that was read is TGTGCCTCGGGACAGGGTGCTGAA. It specifies CASGQGAE. The whole CDR3 region reads CASGQGAEAFF.

Points on this clone: The read comes to an end 3 residues before the CDR3 does, leaving the germline J gene to fill in the end. V usage is TRBV6-1 and J usage is TRBJ2-7; the D gene could be TRBD1 or TRBD2 (5 bases each). The CDR3 extends over 15 amino acids. Germline assignment: CDR1 MNHNS and CDR2 SASEGT. With 7 bases removed from V and 2 bases from J, the gap between germline ends came to 18 bases. CDR3 bases read: TGTGCCAGCAATGACCCCAGGGAGATTACCTACGAG. It translates to CASNDPREITYE. The whole CDR3 sequence reads CASNDPREITYEQYF.

Concerning this clone: The missing CDR3 end, 3 residues past where the read stops, is filled in from the germline J gene. The sample contains more than one DNA sequence encoding this CDR3. The chain has TRBV6-2 or TRBV6-3 and TRBJ2-5, with 9 bases aligning to TRBD1. CDR1 is MNHEY, CDR2 SVGEGT, per germline. CDR3 length: 14 amino acids. Trimming cost V 2 bases and J 4 bases; bases outside gene matches: 2. CDR3: CASSYLTGGETQYF. The sequenced CDR3 bases are TGTGCCAGCAGTTACCTGACAGGGGGAGAGACC.

Details on this clone: The read comes to an end 3 residues before the CDR3 does, leaving the germline J gene to fill in the end. The V gene is TRBV18, the J gene TRBJ2-5, with a tentative D call TRBD1 (6 bases). The length of the CDR3 is 14 residues. CDR1 and CDR2 (germline): KGHSH, LQKENI. Between the trimmed V and J ends, which lost 3 bases and 2 bases, there was a span of 10 bases. The part of the CDR3 DNA that was read is TGTGCCAGCTCACCCCAGGGGAGTCAAGAGACC. It specifies CASSPQGSQET. The whole CDR3 protein is CASSPQGSQETQYF.

Points on this clone: The DNA ends 3 residues before the CDR3 does, and the rest of the CDR3 is filled in from the germline J gene. The chain carries TRBV2 and TRBJ1-6, with D hard to call. The CDR3 has 11 residues. Germline assignment: CDR1 SNHLY and CDR2 FYNNEI. V lost 7 bases to trimming and J lost 7 bases, with 5 bases between them. The CDR3 spells CASILNSPLHF. CDR3 DNA (partial): TGTGCCAGCATCCTGAATTCACCC.

In regard to this clone: Read coverage stops 3 residues before the CDR3 terminus; the germline J gene supplies the remainder. V and J are TRBV6-2 or TRBV6-3 and TRBJ1-1; tentatively, D is TRBD1 (5 bases). Germline assignment: CDR1 MNHEY and CDR2 SVGEGT. V was pared by 3 bases and J by 1 base, with 9 bases between. The length of the CDR3 is 14 residues. The CDR3 reads CASSYIGANTEAFF. Incomplete CDR3 DNA: TGTGCCAGCAGTTATATTGGGGCGAACACTGAA.

The sample holds many counts of this clone. The CDR3 end lies 3 residues beyond the end of the read and is filled in from the germline J gene. The gene calls are TRBV7-6 and TRBJ1-1, with a tentative D call TRBD1 (6 bases). Looked up from germline, CDR1 is SGHVS and CDR2 is FNYEAQ. The CDR3 is 13 residues long. Trimming pared 5 bases from V and 4 bases from J, leaving 11 bases between. The sequenced part of the CDR3 DNA is TGTGCCAGCAGCGCAAGAGGGGGCACTGAA. Residues: CASSARGGTE. The full CDR3 protein reads CASSARGGTEAFF.

Judged by abundance, this clone is medium-sized (0.01 to 0.1%). The read gets to within 3 residues of the CDR3 end, and the germline J gene fills in the rest. The chain joins TRBV4-2 to TRBJ2-6, with 7 bases that match TRBD1. Germline V lookup: CDR1 LGHNA, CDR2 YNFKEQ. This CDR3 has 17 amino acids. V trimming: 1 base; J trimming: 0 bases; junction bases outside the gene matches: 3. CDR3 DNA (partial): TGTGCCAGCAGCCAAGGGGGACAGATCTCTGGGGCCAACGTC. Its translation: CASSQGGQISGANV. The entire CDR3 protein is CASSQGGQISGANVLTF.

This clone was observed many times. The read halts 3 residues ahead of the CDR3 end, with the missing end drawn from the germline J gene. This sequence joins TRBV20-1 and TRBJ2-1; 10 nucleotides match TRBD2. The V gene end was trimmed by 2 bases and the J gene end by 8 bases; junction bases not matched to a gene: 9. The CDR3 has 15 residues. From germline, CDR1 is DFQATT and CDR2 SNEGSKA (reference sequence). The part of the CDR3 DNA that was read is TGCAGTGCTAGAACCCCGGGACTAGCGTCACATGAG. Protein: CSARTPGLASHE. The whole CDR3 protein reads CSARTPGLASHEQFF.

A word on this clone: The read finishes 3 residues shy of the CDR3 end, and the germline J gene is used to complete it. The chain uses TRBV7-2 and TRBJ1-2, with TRBD1 matching 7 bases. V trimming: 6 bases; J trimming: 2 bases; junction bases outside the gene matches: 3. Germline lookup yields CDR1 SGHTA and CDR2 FQGNSA. The CDR3 has 13 amino acids. The CDR3 loop reads CASRPRGNYGYTF. The covered CDR3 bases are TGTGCCAGCAGGCCCAGGGGGAACTATGGC. The whole variable domain, remainder taken from reference TRBV7-2 and TRBJ1-2, is GAGVSQSPSNKVTEKGKDVELRCDPISGHTALYWYRQSLGQGLEFLIYFQGNSAPDKSGLPSDRFSAERTGGSVSTLTIQRTQQEDSAVYLCASRPRGNYGYTFGSGTRLTVV.

Concerning this clone itself: The read ends 3 residues before the CDR3 terminus; that terminus is restored from the germline J gene. V is TRBV5-1 and J is TRBJ2-5; TRBD2 agrees at 7 bases. The trim removed 5 bases at V and 1 base at J, leaving 5 bases unmatched. Germline-derived CDR1 and CDR2 are SGHRS and YFSETQ. The CDR3 covers 14 residues. The CDR3 DNA, read in part, is TGCGCCAGCAGAAGGGGACTAACCCAAGAGACC. It translates to CASRRGLTQET. The full CDR3 sequence reads CASRRGLTQETQYF.

Remarks on this clone: The read is 3 residues too short to cover the CDR3 end, so that end is filled in from the germline J gene. This chain uses TRBV30 with TRBJ1-1; 7 nucleotides agree with TRBD1. The germline CDR1 and CDR2 sequences are GTSNPN and SVGIG (reference sequence). V was clipped by 2 bases and J by 2 bases; unmatched bases: 5. The CDR3 length is 14 residues. CDR3 amino acids: CAWSKRGPNTEAFF. Incomplete CDR3 DNA: TGTGCCTGGAGTAAAAGGGGGCCAAACACTGAA.

This clone came up a few times. The read ends 3 residues early relative to the CDR3; the germline J gene fills the gap. The chain combines TRBV6-1 with TRBJ1-1, with TRBD1 as a possible D gene (6 bases). Trimming took 2 bases from V and 6 from J, leaving 10 bases between them. The CDR3 consists of 13 residues. The germline V gene encodes CDR1 MNHNS and CDR2 SASEGT. The CDR3 spells CASSERGSAEAFF. The CDR3 DNA, read in part, is TGTGCCAGCAGTGAAAGGGGGAGCGCTGAA.

This clone was recorded a few times. The CDR3 end is not reached by the read, which stops 3 residues before it; the germline J gene fills it in. The chain employs TRBV19 and TRBJ2-7; 9 bases map to TRBD1. V trimming: 8 bases; J trimming: 4 bases; junction bases outside the gene matches: 6. The CDR3 runs 13 residues. CDR1 and CDR2 from the germline V gene are LNHDA and SQIVND (reference sequence). The CDR3 loop reads CASRSGQGYEQYF. The CDR3 DNA, read in part, is TGTGCCAGTCGCTCGGGACAGGGTTACGAG.

This clone occurred a few times. With the read ending 3 residues before the CDR3 end, the germline J gene is used to fill in that end. This chain links TRBV7-8 with TRBJ2-2, with D uncertain. V was trimmed by 1 base and J by 4 bases, leaving 7 bases between them. The CDR3 totals 14 residues. Looked up from germline, CDR1 is SGHVS and CDR2 is FQNEAQ. The CDR3 loop is CASSLVPGTGELFF. Incomplete CDR3 DNA: TGTGCCAGCAGCTTAGTACCCGGCACCGGGGAG.

This clone was seen a few times. Read sequence stops 3 residues before the CDR3 end, and the germline J gene provides the missing end. The chain links TRBV30 to TRBJ2-7; no definite D call. Germline CDR1 is GTSNPN and CDR2 is SVGIG (reference sequence). CDR3 size: 12 residues. Trimming took 0 bases from V and 5 from J, leaving 8 bases between them. CDR3 region: CAWSVTGDEQYF. CDR3 bases read: TGTGCCTGGAGTGTAACCGGTGACGAG.

With respect to this clone: The read gets to within 3 residues of the CDR3 end, and the germline J gene fills in the rest. The chain is built from TRBV6-4 and TRBJ1-1, with 9 bases lining up with TRBD1. The V segment lost 6 bases and the J segment 1 base; nucleotides outside the gene matches: 9. This CDR3 is 16 amino acids long. The germline CDR1 and CDR2 sequences are MRHNA and SNTAGT. Partial CDR3 DNA: TGTGCCAGCAGACGACAGGGGGGTAGTCCGAACACTGAA. It translates to CASRRQGGSPNTE. The complete CDR3 sequence is CASRRQGGSPNTEAFF.

This clone was recorded many times. The read ends 3 residues before the CDR3 terminus; that terminus is restored from the germline J gene. V is TRBV20-1 and J is TRBJ2-7; D is ambiguous. The V gene lost 3 bases and the J gene lost 4 bases, with 7 bases spanning the gap. This CDR3 comprises 11 residues. Germline CDR1 is DFQATT and CDR2 is SNEGSKA (reference sequence). The CDR3 bases that were read are TGCAGTGCTAGGGCGGAATACGAG. Its protein product is CSARAEYE. The CDR3 as a whole reads CSARAEYEQYF.

In this sample, this clone turned up many times. Here the CDR3 reads CASSPREAFF. Incomplete CDR3 DNA: TGTGCCAGCTCACCTCGTGAA. The genes are TRBV18 and TRBJ1-1; D is ambiguous. The CDR3 is cut off 3 residues early in the read; its end comes from the germline J gene. The germline V and J ends were trimmed by 3 bases and 7 bases, with 3 bases remaining between them. From germline, CDR1 is KGHSH and CDR2 LQKENI. The CDR3 spans 10 residues. Supplemented by reference TRBV18 and TRBJ1-1, the full variable domain reads NAGVMQNPRHLVRRRGQEARLRCSPMKGHSHVYWYRQLPEEGLKFMVYLQKENIIDESGMPKERFSAEFPKEGPSILRIQQVVRGDSAAYFCASSPREAFFGQGTRLTVV.

This clone was seen at least ten times. The sequence runs out 3 residues before the end of the CDR3; the remainder is reconstructed from the germline J gene. V usage is TRBV7-9 and J usage is TRBJ2-3; TRBD1 agrees at 9 bases. V lost 1 base to trimming and J lost 3 bases; unmatched junction nucleotides: 2. CDR1 and CDR2 from the germline V gene are SEHNR and FQNEAQ (reference sequence). The CDR3 is 15 residues long. CDR3 sequence: CASSLVGQGTDTQYF. Partial CDR3 DNA: TGTGCCAGCAGCTTAGTGGGACAGGGTACAGATACG. Complete variable domain (other parts from reference TRBV7-9 and TRBJ2-3): DTGVSQNPRHKITKRGQNVTFRCDPISEHNRLYWYRQTLGQGPEFLTYFQNEAQLEKSRLLSDRFSAERPKGSFSTLEIQRTEQGDSAMYLCASSLVGQGTDTQYFGPGTRLTVL.

This clone has more than one count but fewer than ten. The CDR3 goes on 3 residues after the read ends, and that part is filled in from the germline J gene. The chain recombines TRBV19 with TRBJ2-3; TRBD2 aligns across 7 bases. This CDR3 is built from 15 residues. Trimming at V came to 5 bases and at J to 8 bases, leaving 13 bases not matched to a gene. Germline V lookup: CDR1 LNHDA, CDR2 SQIVND (reference sequence). The CDR3 bases that were read are TGTGCCAGTAGTTCCGGCTGGGGGGGAGAAGGTACG. Translation gives CASSSGWGGEGT. The CDR3, in full, reads CASSSGWGGEGTQYF.

This clone was counted only a few times. The CDR3 DNA, read in part, is TGTGCCAGCAGCTTAGCGAAGGCCATGAACACTGAA. Encoded protein: CASSLAKAMNTE. The whole CDR3 sequence reads CASSLAKAMNTEAFF. The chain couples TRBV7-9 to TRBJ1-1, with D uncertain. The read halts 3 residues ahead of the CDR3 end, with the missing end drawn from the germline J gene. The germline CDR1 and CDR2 sequences are SEHNR and FQNEAQ (reference sequence). This CDR3 contains 15 residues. The V gene lost 0 bases and the J gene lost 0 bases, with 8 bases spanning the gap.

This clone was observed a handful of times. The read terminates 3 residues before the CDR3 end, so the remaining end is supplied by the germline J gene. V is TRBV6-2 or TRBV6-3 and J is TRBJ2-2; 9 bases line up with TRBD1. This CDR3 region has 16 residues. Per germline, CDR1 MNHEY and CDR2 SVGEGT. Trimming took 0 bases from V and 4 from J; bases not matched to a gene: 3. Here the CDR3 reads CASSYSGTGPTGELFF. The DNA read from the CDR3 is TGTGCCAGCAGTTACTCGGGGACAGGGCCCACCGGGGAG.

This clone was recorded a few times. The read ends 3 residues shy of where the CDR3 ends; the end is completed using the germline J gene. V gene TRBV5-6 combines with J gene TRBJ2-7; D is uncertain. The V gene lost 0 bases and the J gene lost 4 bases, with 14 bases spanning the gap. CDR1 is SGHDT and CDR2 is YYEEEE in the germline V gene. The CDR3 extends over 15 amino acids. The sequenced part of the CDR3 DNA is TGTGCCAGCAGCTTGGCAGGAAACCTCCTTTACGAG. Protein sequence: CASSLAGNLLYE. The full CDR3 sequence reads CASSLAGNLLYEQYF.

As concerns this clone: The CDR3 end is not reached by the read, which stops 3 residues before it; the germline J gene fills it in. The chain has TRBV2 and TRBJ1-5, with D possibly matching TRBD1 (5 bases). Germline V gives CDR1 SNHLY, CDR2 FYNNEI. The CDR3 is made up of 16 amino acids. Trimming removed 6 bases at V and 2 bases at J, with 17 bases between. CDR3 in amino acids: CASSAIRQGGNQPQHF. The covered CDR3 bases are TGTGCCAGCAGCGCAATTCGCCAGGGTGGCAATCAGCCC.

This clone was picked up many times. The CDR3 extends 3 residues past the end of the read, so its final part is completed from the germline J gene. V is TRBV7-3 and J is TRBJ2-7; 7 bases fit TRBD1. V shed 4 bases and J 6 bases; nucleotides not matched to a gene: 3. Germline V gene data show CDR1 as SGHTA and CDR2 as FQGTGA. CDR3 length equals 12 residues. Partial CDR3 DNA: TGTGCCAGCAGCTCCCGACAGGGCGAG. As protein: CASSSRQGE. The entire CDR3 protein is CASSSRQGEQYF.

This clone showed up just a few times. The read ends 3 residues before the CDR3 terminus; that terminus is restored from the germline J gene. The chain carries TRBV6-1 and TRBJ1-2; D call uncertain. The germline gives CDR1 MNHNS, CDR2 SASEGT. The germline V and J ends were trimmed by 4 bases and 2 bases, with 5 bases remaining between them. There are 12 residues in the CDR3. CDR3 DNA, as far as it was read: TGTGCCAGCAGTGCGGTCAACTATGGC. Protein sequence: CASSAVNYG. The whole CDR3 protein is CASSAVNYGYTF.

Incomplete CDR3 DNA: TGTGCCAGTAGTAGGGCCACCGGGACAGGGCCATCCTACGAG. It is translated as CASSRATGTGPSYE. The CDR3 in its entirety is CASSRATGTGPSYEQYF. V is TRBV19 and J is TRBJ2-7; TRBD1 matches 9 bases. The CDR3 goes on 3 residues after the read ends, and that part is filled in from the germline J gene. With 4 bases clipped from V and 1 base from J, the junction kept 11 bases outside the gene matches. The CDR3 sequence is 17 residues long. Looked up from germline, CDR1 is LNHDA and CDR2 is SQIVND (reference sequence). The whole variable domain, filled in from reference TRBV19 and TRBJ2-7, reads DGGITQSPKYLFRKEGQNVTLSCEQNLNHDAMYWYRQDPGQGLRLIYYSQIVNDFQKGDIAEGYSVSREKKESFPLTVTSAQKNPTAFYLCASSRATGTGPSYEQYFGPGTRLTVT.